This T cell receptor (beta chain) is from a study of a mutant IDH1 vaccine in newly diagnosed glioma (dated by TCRdb to the early 2020s). Broadly, across the study: Vaccination was initiated 4-6 weeks after radiotherapy alone, or concurrently with temozolomide cycles in the chemotherapy-containing groups. The approximately 33 treated patients were roughly 60% male and roughly 40% female, with a mean age of 40.4 years. Prior to enrollment, patients had been given standard therapy consisting of radiotherapy alone, temozolomide alone, or radiochemotherapy with temozolomide, with the combination given to most patients. Visit V12 was the week-35 safety follow-up and visit V13 was the week-47 end of study. Peripheral blood was collected at six visits: V03 (baseline), V05, V07, V10, V12 and V13. For exploratory analyses, longitudinal TCRB deep sequencing was carried out in some 25 treated patients wherever samples were available.

Worth noting for this clone: Which antigen it targets is not known. Base qualities are not recorded, but no much larger clone differs from it by a single base.

What this sample's time point label stands for: week 47, end of study. Each vaccine dose, consisting of 300 ug of a 20-mer mutant IDH1 peptide in Montanide, was administered subcutaneously with topical imiquimod. Patients received eight vaccinations in weeks 1, 3, 5, 7, 11, 15, 19 and 23, corresponding to visits V03 through V10. The donors had newly diagnosed IDH1-mutant astrocytomas of WHO grade 3 or 4 that showed loss of nuclear ATRX. The samples were drawn from NOA16, a multicentre, single-arm, open-label phase I trial in Germany that tested a mutant IDH1 peptide vaccine in humans for the first time. The DNeasy Blood and Tissue Kit was used to extract genomic DNA from EDTA blood for TCRB sequencing. Library preparation employed the immunoSEQ multiplex PCR assay. Following the manufacturer's protocol, the hsTCRB Kit was used to amplify rearranged TCR beta chain sequences. Sequencing of TCRB libraries was carried out on an Illumina MiSeq. Under the source paper's analysis protocol: Demultiplexing, trimming and gene mapping were performed with the kit vendor's proprietary platform. TCRdb limited this immuneACCESS table to in-frame rearrangements with V and J called. A share of clones is missing; checked studies link under half to unresolved V genes, and the rest is unexplained. The DNA was the basis for D and trimming; V, J and clone size are from that table. The sample table shows 50,000 to 70,000 clones, and around 83% are seen once. The ten largest account for 3% to 3.5% of the sample.

As encoded in the germline V gene, CDR1 is SGHRS while CDR2 is YFSETQ. The CDR3 contains 15 residues, cysteine and phenylalanine counted. The entry retains the CDR3 DNA only, 45 bases that are in frame from base 1. Germline trimming amounts to 0 bases on V and 2 bases on J, with 2 as the count of junction bases outside the gene matches. The research as a whole found: Vaccine-induced immune responses across multiple MHC alleles were detected in over 85% of patients. No apparent relationship was observed between pseudoprogression and alterations in the top peripheral T cell clonotypes detected by TCRB sequencing. According to the authors, sample limitations meant that analyses of patient blood samples could not be reproduced. Availability determined which PBMC samples were chosen for TCRB deep sequencing.

The receptor chain draws on TRBV5-1 and TRBJ2-3; 8 nucleotides in the junction match TRBD1. The sequence was obtained from a woman between 45 and 60 years old with glioma. This material consisted of PBMCs, taken from a glioma patient whose treatment included an IDH1 peptide vaccine. In nucleotide form, the sequence is TGCGCCAGCAGCTTGGACAGGGGGAACACAGATACGCAGTATTTT. Its product reads: CASSLDRGNTDTQYF.